These 25 T cell receptor beta chains share one sample of origin, sequenced in a study of blood T cell repertoires in COVID-19. TCRdb keeps only in-frame clones here, not all; method: immunoSEQ multiplex PCR. This table holds around 150,000 clones, under 90% found once. Sequenced: PBMCs or T cells enriched from blood (not recorded which). The receptors were gathered from a man aged 50-60 years who had recovered from COVID-19.

The sample holds a few counts of this clone. The rearrangement joins TRBV12-5 to TRBJ1-1; a weak D match, TRBD1 (5 bases). Germline V gene lookup returns CDR1 LGHNT and CDR2 FRNRAP. Trimming took off 2 bases at V and 3 bases at J, with 19 bases between the two ends. There are 17 residues in the CDR3. The CDR3 DNA follows: TGTGCTAGTGGTTTGAAGTCTCGGGGGGGTATGGACACTGAAGCTTTCTTT. Translated: CASGLKSRGGMDTEAFF. The full variable domain, in which reference TRBV12-5 and TRBJ1-1 provide the parts outside the CDR3, is DARVTQTPRHKVTEMGQEVTMRCQPILGHNTVFWYRQTMMQGLELLAYFRNRAPLDDSGMPKDRFSAEMPDATLATLKIQPSEPRDSAVYFCASGLKSRGGMDTEAFFGQGTRLTVV.

The rearrangement uses TRBV18 and TRBJ1-1; weak D call: TRBD1 (5 bases). This CDR3 has 14 residues. V was clipped by 3 bases and J by 6 bases, with 14 bases between them. Germline-derived CDR1 and CDR2 are KGHSH and LQKENI. The CDR3 DNA reads TGTGCCAGCTCACCCGGGGGGTGGCAGGCTGAAGCTTTCTTT. It yields the protein CASSPGGWQAEAFF. Using reference TRBV18 and TRBJ1-1 for the parts outside the CDR3, the full variable domain is NAGVMQNPRHLVRRRGQEARLRCSPMKGHSHVYWYRQLPEEGLKFMVYLQKENIIDESGMPKERFSAEFPKEGPSILRIQQVVRGDSAAYFCASSPGGWQAEAFFGQGTRLTVV.

The chain recombines TRBV7-9 with TRBJ1-1; a possible D gene is TRBD1 (6 bases). CDR1 is SEHNR and CDR2 is FQNEAQ in the germline V gene (reference sequence). The CDR3 sequence is 14 residues long. Deletions cut 4 bases from V and 0 bases from J, with 9 bases between. For the CDR3, the DNA is TGTGCCAGCAGCTCGGGACATTTGAACACTGAAGCTTTCTTT. Translation gives CASSSGHLNTEAFF.

V gene TRBV10-3 combines with J gene TRBJ2-3; 9 bases match TRBD2. J gave up 1 base and V 8 bases, and 4 bases lay outside the gene matches. Germline-derived CDR1 and CDR2 are ENHRY and SYGVKD. This CDR3 has 14 amino acids. The DNA for the CDR3 is TGTGCCATCGCAGCTAGCGGGGGCACAGATACGCAGTATTTT. This translates into CAIAASGGTDTQYF.

The sample holds a few counts of this clone. V usage is TRBV13 and J usage is TRBJ1-5; 8 nucleotides line up with TRBD1. The CDR3 spans 20 residues. Germline CDR1 and CDR2: PRHDT and FYEKMQ (reference sequence). The trim removed 0 bases at V and 2 bases at J, leaving 15 bases unmatched. CDR3 coding DNA: TGTGCCAGCAGCTTAGGCCGACAGGGGATGTTCCCTTCGGGCAATCAGCCCCAGCATTTT. Translating it yields CASSLGRQGMFPSGNQPQHF.

There are many counts of this clone. J is TRBJ2-3 and V is TRBV6-4; 10 bases fit TRBD2. CDR3 length: 16 amino acids. V lost 3 bases, J lost 4 bases, and 7 bases stayed unmatched. The V gene's germline CDR1 is MRHNA and CDR2 SNTAGT. The CDR3 is CASSEEASGGSDTQYF. In nucleotides, the CDR3 is TGTGCCAGCAGTGAAGAAGCTAGCGGGGGATCAGATACGCAGTATTTT.

The rearrangement joins TRBV10-3 to TRBJ1-1; TRBD1 might be the D (6 bases). Trimming removed 1 base at V and 2 bases at J, with 11 bases between. Germline CDR1 is ENHRY and CDR2 is SYGVKD. The CDR3 is made up of 15 amino acids. CDR3 coding DNA: TGTGCCATCAGTGAGTTAATGGGACACAACACTGAAGCTTTCTTT. Encoded protein: CAISELMGHNTEAFF.

The gene calls are TRBV19 and TRBJ1-5, with 10 bases identical to TRBD1. The V gene end was trimmed by 7 bases and the J gene end by 3 bases; junction bases not matched to a gene: 6. This CDR3 has 15 residues. Germline CDR1 reads LNHDA; CDR2 reads SQIVND (reference sequence). Here the CDR3 DNA reads TGTGCCAGTAACCGGGACAGGGGTGACAATCAGCCCCAGCATTTT. It encodes CASNRDRGDNQPQHF.

The chain carries TRBV15 and TRBJ1-3; no definite D call. Germline V gene sequence: CDR1 LNHNV, CDR2 YYDKDF (reference sequence). Trimming left V 0 bases short and J 2 bases short, with 5 bases between. CDR3 length: 14 amino acids. The CDR3 loop reads CATSRDLAGNTIYF. CDR3 nucleotides: TGTGCCACCAGCAGAGATTTAGCTGGAAACACCATATATTTT. The full variable domain, in which reference TRBV15 and TRBJ1-3 provide the parts outside the CDR3, is DAMVIQNPRYQVTQFGKPVTLSCSQTLNHNVMYWYQQKSSQAPKLLFHYYDKDFNNEADTPDNFQSRRPNTSFCFLDIRSPGLGDTAMYLCATSRDLAGNTIYFGEGSWLTVV.

This rearrangement joins TRBV10-3 to TRBJ1-1; TRBD1 agrees at 10 bases. Trimming cost V 6 bases and J 7 bases; bases outside gene matches: 8. The CDR3 spans 14 residues. CDR1 is ENHRY and CDR2 is SYGVKD in the germline V gene. The CDR3 coding sequence is TGTGCCATCAGCATAGACAGGGGGCGGGGTGAAGCTTTCTTT. Protein sequence: CAISIDRGRGEAFF.

The sample holds one count of this clone. This chain links TRBV6-2 or TRBV6-3 with TRBJ2-1; 10 bases line up with TRBD2. This CDR3 is 16 amino acids long. V shed 0 bases and J 9 bases; nucleotides not matched to a gene: 8. CDR1 and CDR2 from the germline V gene are MNHEY and SVGEGT. CDR3 protein: CASSYSTSGPRGEQFF. Written as DNA, the CDR3 is TGTGCCAGCAGTTACTCGACTAGCGGGCCAAGAGGTGAGCAGTTCTTC.

The chain uses TRBV5-1 and TRBJ2-6, with TRBD1 as a possible D gene (5 bases). The V gene lost 4 bases and the J gene lost 0 bases, with 8 bases spanning the gap. Germline lookup yields CDR1 SGHRS and CDR2 YFSETQ. The CDR3 runs 15 residues. In nucleotides, the CDR3 is TGCGCCAGCAGCCCAGACAGCTCTGGGGCCAACGTCCTGACTTTC. Protein sequence: CASSPDSSGANVLTF. Full variable domain (missing parts from reference TRBV5-1 and TRBJ2-6): KAGVTQTPRYLIKTRGQQVTLSCSPISGHRSVSWYQQTPGQGLQFLFEYFSETQRNKGNFPGRFSGRQFSNSRSEMNVSTLELGDSALYLCASSPDSSGANVLTFGAGSRLTVL.

V and J are TRBV12-3 or TRBV12-4 and TRBJ1-2; no clear D. The CDR3 totals 13 residues. Deletions cut 1 base from V and 2 bases from J, with 5 bases between. CDR3 in amino acids: CASSLVQNYGYTF. The DNA of the CDR3 is TGTGCCAGCAGTTTAGTCCAGAACTATGGCTACACCTTC.

This clone has a single count. The chain employs TRBV18 and TRBJ2-5; 7 bases align to TRBD2. V lost 2 bases to trimming and J lost 5 bases; unmatched junction nucleotides: 5. The length of the CDR3 is 14 residues. The V gene's germline CDR1 is KGHSH and CDR2 LQKENI. This CDR3 is CASSPRRGGETQYF. In DNA, the CDR3 is TGTGCCAGCTCACCAAGGCGGGGAGGGGAGACCCAGTACTTC. Based on the CDR3 plus reference TRBV18 and TRBJ2-5, the full variable domain is NAGVMQNPRHLVRRRGQEARLRCSPMKGHSHVYWYRQLPEEGLKFMVYLQKENIIDESGMPKERFSAEFPKEGPSILRIQQVVRGDSAAYFCASSPRRGGETQYFGPGTRLLVL.

The genes are TRBV9 and TRBJ2-5, with D tentatively TRBD2 (5 bases). Trimming shortened V by 7 bases and J by 0 bases, and 10 bases separated the two germline ends. CDR1 and CDR2 from the germline V gene are SGDLS and YYNGEE. The CDR3 consists of 13 residues. As DNA, the CDR3 is TGTGCCAGCGGCCCTAGCCACCAAGAGACCCAGTACTTC. Protein sequence: CASGPSHQETQYF.

The chain employs TRBV27 and TRBJ1-2, with TRBD1 matching 10 bases. This CDR3 comprises 14 residues. V shed 8 bases and J 8 bases; nucleotides not matched to a gene: 11. Germline CDR1 and CDR2: MNHEY and SMNVEV (reference sequence). This CDR3 reads CASRPGRDRGGYTF. CDR3 sequence (DNA): TGTGCCAGCCGCCCCGGCCGGGACAGGGGAGGCTACACCTTC.

The rearrangement links TRBV10-1 to TRBJ1-2, with 10 bases aligning to TRBD1. The length of the CDR3 is 16 residues. Germline lookup yields CDR1 WNHNN and CDR2 SYGVQD (reference sequence). Trimming cost V 0 bases and J 4 bases; bases outside gene matches: 5. The CDR3, as DNA: TGCGCCAGCAGTGAGTCAGGACAGGGGGTGAGCTATGGCTACACCTTC. Translating it yields CASSESGQGVSYGYTF.

The rearrangement uses TRBV5-6 and TRBJ2-7; 7 bases are shared with TRBD2. CDR1 and CDR2 from the germline V gene are SGHDT and YYEEEE. V was pared by 4 bases and J by 7 bases, with 20 bases of the junction left unmatched. The CDR3 is made up of 17 amino acids. The CDR3 protein is CASSRDLVYHGGGEQYF. For the CDR3, the DNA is TGTGCCAGCAGCAGAGACCTAGTTTACCATGGCGGGGGAGAGCAGTACTTC.

This CDR3 reads CASSYAGGNQETQYF. DNA for the CDR3: TGTGCCAGCAGTTACGCGGGGGGGAACCAAGAGACCCAGTACTTC. The chain links TRBV6-2 or TRBV6-3 to TRBJ2-5; the match to TRBD2 covers 9 bases. This CDR3 has 15 residues. V trimming: 2 bases; J trimming: 0 bases; junction bases outside the gene matches: 1. CDR1 is MNHEY and CDR2 is SVGEGT in the germline V gene.

The rearrangement joins TRBV19 to TRBJ1-4; D is uncertain. This CDR3 region has 15 residues. Germline V gene sequence: CDR1 LNHDA, CDR2 SQIVND (reference sequence). The V end lost 1 base, the J end lost 4 bases, and 10 bases lay between the germline ends. CDR3: CASSIGVSVNEKLFF. In nucleotides, the CDR3 is TGTGCCAGTAGTATAGGAGTGTCTGTTAATGAAAAACTGTTTTTT.

The chain combines TRBV3-1 (or the pseudogene TRBV3-2) with TRBJ2-7; 7 bases agree with TRBD1. There are 14 residues in the CDR3. Trimming cost V 4 bases and J 8 bases; bases outside gene matches: 11. CDR1 is LGHDT and CDR2 is YNNKEL in the germline V gene (reference sequence). The CDR3 protein is CASSLPGTATKQYF. The CDR3 DNA reads TGTGCCAGCAGCCTTCCCGGGACAGCTACGAAGCAGTACTTC.

The gene calls are TRBV12-3 or TRBV12-4 and TRBJ2-1; 7 bases align to TRBD1. The CDR3 runs to 13 residues. Trimming cost V 6 bases and J 7 bases; bases outside gene matches: 6. The CDR3 DNA follows: TGTGCCAGCAGCTCGACAGGGTTTAATGAGCAGTTCTTC. This encodes CASSSTGFNEQFF.

The V and J genes are TRBV12-5 and TRBJ2-3; 10 bases line up with TRBD1. This CDR3 is 15 amino acids long. Trimming at V came to 6 bases and at J to 0 bases, leaving 3 bases not matched to a gene. Germline loops: CDR1 LGHNT, CDR2 FRNRAP. CDR3 sequence reads: CASGPGQGSTDTQYF. The CDR3 DNA reads TGTGCTAGTGGCCCGGGACAGGGGAGCACAGATACGCAGTATTTT. The full variable domain, completed using reference TRBV12-5 and TRBJ2-3, is DARVTQTPRHKVTEMGQEVTMRCQPILGHNTVFWYRQTMMQGLELLAYFRNRAPLDDSGMPKDRFSAEMPDATLATLKIQPSEPRDSAVYFCASGPGQGSTDTQYFGPGTRLTVL.

This clone was observed once. The chain is built from TRBV7-2 and TRBJ1-3; no clear D gene. The length of the CDR3 is 13 residues. CDR1 is SGHTA, CDR2 FQGNSA, per germline. V dropped 6 bases and J dropped 0 bases, with 6 bases sitting between them. CDR3 in amino acids: CASRNYSGNTIYF. The DNA of the CDR3 is TGTGCCAGCAGAAACTACTCTGGAAACACCATATATTTT.

This rearrangement joins TRBV2 to TRBJ2-1, with 10 bases that match TRBD1. Germline V gene sequence: CDR1 SNHLY, CDR2 FYNNEI. Unmatched junction bases numbered 4, after V lost 4 bases and J lost 4 bases. This CDR3 is 15 amino acids long. CDR3 coding DNA: TGTGCCAGCAGTGTGGACAGGGGGATTTACAATGAGCAGTTCTTC. Encoded protein: CASSVDRGIYNEQFF.